The clone carrying this T cell receptor beta chain has at least ten counts. The antigen is unknown. These data are taken from a study of regulatory T cells in long-lasting Graves disease. Whole-study context: For a period under 3 months, newly diagnosed Graves' patients had taken antithyroid drugs. Findings and caveats of the study: Under persistent disease, TRBV28, TRBJ1-2 and TRBJ2-5 were used preferentially.

The CDR3 contains 15 residues. V was pared by 6 bases and J by 0 bases, with 9 bases of the junction left unmatched. Germline CDR1 reads SGHRS; CDR2 reads YFSETQ. Time point reported: newly diagnosed GD, antithyroid drugs for less than 3 months. Preparation of the TCR library used RNA extracted from PBMCs. iRepertoire HTBI primers and Arm-PCR of CDR3 regions built TCR beta libraries. TCRdb recomputed calls from the multiplex PCR reads with MiXCR, one row per CDR3 protein. This sample has 450,000 to 600,000 distinct CDR3 sequences; approximately 13% occur once, and the top ten carry more than 8.5%. The data also belong to a second study, concerning T cells in Graves' hyperthyroidism and ophthalmopathy. This second study notes: The study excluded patients with uncontrolled infection, other autoimmune disease, pregnancy or lactation. HTBI primers were used for first-round RT-PCR of the TCR CDR3.

Sequencing was performed on peripheral blood mononuclear cells (PBMCs), taken at new diagnosis, from a patient treated with antithyroid drugs. The genes are TRBV5-1 and TRBJ2-7, with 7 bases matching TRBD1. The clonotype originates from a man aged 30-40 years with Graves disease. In nucleotides, the CDR3 is TGCGCCAGCACCCGGGTGGCAGGGGGCTCCTACGAGCAGTACTTC. This encodes CASTRVAGGSYEQYF.